The 21 T cell receptor beta chains presented below share a single source sample, sequenced in a study of long-term antiretroviral therapy in people with HIV. Samples were assayed with immunoSEQ v3.0 at survey level. The repertoire was sequenced with immunoSEQ multiplex PCR; TCRdb's copy has only in-frame clones and lacks some. The top ten hold 2% to 2.5% of the sample, which has under 50,000 clones, 94% seen once. The material was unsorted PBMCs, obtained roughly 9.4 years after starting antiretroviral therapy. All receptors come from a young man with HIV.

The chain carries TRBV28 and TRBJ2-7; D remains unclear. The V gene's germline CDR1 is MDHEN and CDR2 SYDVKM. V lost 5 bases and J lost 0, with 5 bases in between. This CDR3 has 12 residues. CDR3 nucleotides: TGTGCCAGCAGTACCCCCTCCTACGAGCAGTACGTC. Protein: CASSTPSYEQYV.

This clone was seen a single time. The CDR3: CAWSVDGGATGQETQYF. CDR3 sequence (DNA): TGTGCCTGGAGTGTGGACGGGGGGGCCACGGGCCAAGAGACCCAGTACTTC. V and J are TRBV30 and TRBJ2-5; 8 bases line up with TRBD2. With 0 bases clipped from V and 1 base from J, the junction kept 10 bases outside the gene matches. The CDR3 totals 17 residues. Germline V gene lookup returns CDR1 GTSNPN and CDR2 SVGIG (reference sequence).

The chain is built from TRBV10-2 and TRBJ1-4, with D maybe TRBD1 (5 bases). CDR3 length: 15 amino acids. V was trimmed by 10 bases and J by 0 bases, leaving 15 bases between them. Germline V gene sequence: CDR1 WSHSY, CDR2 SAAADI. The CDR3 DNA is TGCGCCACCAGGGAGGCTGGTGCAACTAATGAAAAACTGTTTTTT. Translating it yields CATREAGATNEKLFF.

The V gene is TRBV5-1, the J gene TRBJ1-2; D is undetermined. CDR3 length equals 12 residues. With 5 bases removed from V and 5 bases from J, the gap between germline ends came to 10 bases. Germline assignment: CDR1 SGHRS and CDR2 YFSETQ. DNA for the CDR3: TGCGCCAGCAGGGAGTCAAGTTATGGCTACACCTTC. Translation gives CASRESSYGYTF.

The V gene is TRBV5-4, the J gene TRBJ1-2; the D gene is possibly TRBD1 (5 bases). The CDR3 is made up of 15 amino acids. With 0 bases removed from V and 8 bases from J, the gap between germline ends came to 17 bases. The germline V gene encodes CDR1 SGHNT and CDR2 YYREEE (reference sequence). CDR3 DNA: TGTGCCAGCAGCTTGGCCGGGGTGCCCAGGGCAGGCTACACCTTC. Amino acid sequence: CASSLAGVPRAGYTF.

This clone was found once. The chain has TRBV7-9 and TRBJ1-6; D is possibly TRBD1 (5 bases). This CDR3 spans 17 amino acids. Trimming took off 5 bases at V and 6 bases at J, with 20 bases between the two ends. Germline CDR1 reads SEHNR; CDR2 reads FQNEAQ (reference sequence). In nucleotides, the CDR3 is TGTGCCAGCAGCCTGGGGCAGGTCCGACTAGGTAATTCACCCCTCCACTTT. Translated: CASSLGQVRLGNSPLHF. The full variable domain, its missing parts supplied by reference TRBV7-9 and TRBJ1-6, is DTGVSQNPRHKITKRGQNVTFRCDPISEHNRLYWYRQTLGQGPEFLTYFQNEAQLEKSRLLSDRFSAERPKGSFSTLEIQRTEQGDSAMYLCASSLGQVRLGNSPLHFGNGTRLTVT.

This chain links TRBV7-8 with TRBJ2-1; D is possibly TRBD1 or TRBD2 (6 bases each). V was pared by 5 bases and J by 4 bases, with 18 bases between. CDR1 and CDR2 (germline): SGHVS, FQNEAQ. This CDR3 has 16 residues. As DNA, the CDR3 is TGTGCCAGCAGCCAGGTCCCAGGGGAGGTTTACAATGAGCAGTTCTTC. This sequence encodes CASSQVPGEVYNEQFF.

The V call is TRBV2, the J call TRBJ2-3, with D tentatively TRBD2 (7 bases). V shed 7 bases and J shed 6 bases, with 14 bases lying between them. This CDR3 contains 13 residues. CDR1 is SNHLY and CDR2 is FYNNEI in the germline V gene. The CDR3 DNA follows: TGTGCCAGCAAAATAAGGGGGGGGGATACGCAGTATTTT. This codes for CASKIRGGDTQYF.

This chain connects TRBV2 to TRBJ2-3; no firm D call. Germline lookup yields CDR1 SNHLY and CDR2 FYNNEI. The CDR3 contains 13 residues. Between the trimmed V and J ends, which lost 3 bases and 5 bases, there was a span of 9 bases. The CDR3 sequence: CASSDPPQDTQYF. In nucleotides, the CDR3 is TGTGCCAGCAGTGACCCTCCACAAGATACGCAGTATTTT.

The V and J genes are TRBV2 and TRBJ2-5; a possible D gene is TRBD1 (5 bases). The germline gives CDR1 SNHLY, CDR2 FYNNEI. The CDR3 runs 15 residues. V dropped 6 bases and J dropped 5 bases, with 19 bases sitting between them. The chain's CDR3 is CASRGVGESRETQYF. The CDR3 DNA sequence: TGTGCCAGCAGAGGGGTTGGCGAGTCCCGGGAGACCCAGTACTTC.

This rearrangement joins TRBV6-1 to TRBJ1-5, with 8 nucleotides matching TRBD1. Unmatched junction bases numbered 9, after V lost 6 bases and J lost 5 bases. This CDR3 comprises 15 residues. CDR1 MNHNS and CDR2 SASEGT come from the germline V gene. The CDR3 here is CASRGTGTNHQPQHF. CDR3 DNA sequence: TGTGCCAGCAGGGGGACAGGCACTAACCATCAGCCCCAGCATTTT.

V is TRBV30 and J is TRBJ2-2, with TRBD1 matching 7 bases. The CDR3 consists of 13 residues. Per germline, CDR1 GTSNPN and CDR2 SVGIG (reference sequence). Here the CDR3 reads CAFGTANTGELFF. For the CDR3, the DNA is TGTGCTTTCGGGACAGCGAACACCGGGGAGCTGTTTTTT.

In this sample, this clone turned up once. The chain links TRBV30 to TRBJ2-7; D possibly corresponds to TRBD2 (7 bases). Trimming removed 2 bases at V and 7 bases at J, with 21 bases between. The CDR3 spans 15 residues. Germline V CDR1 and CDR2: GTSNPN, SVGIG (reference sequence). This CDR3 reads CAWSTGGHQKREQYF. The CDR3 DNA reads TGTGCCTGGAGTACGGGGGGACACCAAAAACGGGAGCAGTACTTC.

The J gene is TRBJ2-1, the V gene TRBV7-8; D call uncertain. The CDR3 is 13 residues long. Germline CDR1 SGHVS, CDR2 FQNEAQ. V lost 1 base and J lost 7, with 8 bases in between. CDR3 region: CASSLGSRNEQFF. The CDR3 DNA sequence: TGTGCCAGCAGCTTAGGGTCGAGGAATGAGCAGTTCTTC.

This clone occurred once. This chain connects TRBV25-1 to TRBJ2-1; D not certain. V lost 5 bases and J lost 8, with 13 bases in between. From germline, CDR1 is MGHDK and CDR2 SYGVNS. CDR3 length: 13 amino acids. CDR3 sequence reads: CASSSQFLDEQFF. The CDR3 nucleotides read TGTGCCAGCAGTAGCCAGTTTTTAGATGAGCAGTTCTTC.

The chain employs TRBV7-2 and TRBJ1-1; TRBD1 is a possible D gene (6 bases). This CDR3 contains 14 residues. The germline gives CDR1 SGHTA, CDR2 FQGNSA. V lost 6 bases to trimming and J lost 2 bases, with 13 bases between them. The CDR3 protein is CASSLGHTNTEAFF. The CDR3 DNA reads as TGTGCCAGCAGTTTGGGACATACCAACACTGAAGCTTTCTTT.

As regards this clone: At one of its ends the junction is not consistent with the germline gene, which may arise from a read error. The chain combines TRBV5-8 with TRBJ1-1; no clear D gene. This CDR3 has 10 residues. Germline V CDR1 and CDR2: SGHTS, YDEGEE. The CDR3 DNA is TGTGCCAGCAGCTGCGTCAGGCGGCCCTTT. This translates into CASSCVRRPF.

This clone was recorded once. This chain connects TRBV11-1 to TRBJ2-2; 8 bases are shared with TRBD1. Trimming removed 5 bases from V and 0 bases from J; junction bases left unmatched: 8. CDR1 is SGHAT and CDR2 is FQDESV in the germline V gene (reference sequence). The CDR3 extends over 17 amino acids. The CDR3 loop is CASSARTGNANTGELFF. The CDR3 bases are TGTGCCAGCAGCGCCAGGACAGGGAACGCGAACACCGGGGAGCTGTTTTTT.

This sequence joins TRBV10-3 and TRBJ2-2; 9 bases align to TRBD1. Germline CDR1 ENHRY, CDR2 SYGVKD. V was pared by 5 bases and J by 4 bases, with 5 bases of the junction left unmatched. The CDR3 spans 15 residues. The CDR3 loop reads CAISSGQGRTGELFF. As DNA, the CDR3 is TGTGCCATCAGTTCGGGACAGGGTCGCACCGGGGAGCTGTTTTTT.

About this clone: One end of the junction varies from germline; a read error may be responsible. The chain is built from TRBV7-7 and TRBJ2-5; tentative D call: TRBD2 (7 bases). The germline V gene encodes CDR1 SSHAT and CDR2 FNYEAQ (reference sequence). The CDR3 covers 14 residues. The chain's CDR3 is CASSLGGRGETQYF. The CDR3 DNA reads as TGTGCTAGCAGCTTAGGGGGGAGGGGAGAGACCCAGTACTTC.

The CDR3 region is CASSQGSGTDTQYF. Written as DNA, the CDR3 is TGCGCCAGCAGCCAGGGTAGCGGCACAGATACGCAGTATTTT. This chain uses TRBV4-1 with TRBJ2-3; a possible D gene is TRBD2 (5 bases). CDR3 size: 14 residues. Germline CDR1 MGHRA, CDR2 YSYEKL. Trimming pared 3 bases from V and 1 base from J, leaving 8 bases between.